This T cell receptor beta chain was sequenced for a study of OX40 agonist ivuxolimab in advanced cancers. Using immunoSEQ multiplex PCR, the repertoire was profiled, and TCRdb retains in-frame clones only, with some absent. The data hold 65,000 to 90,000 clones, with about 93% observed a single time. This clone was counted a single time. Looked up from germline, CDR1 is MRHNA and CDR2 is SNTAGT. V was clipped by 0 bases and J by 2 bases, with 12 bases between them. This CDR3 has 16 residues. The TCR originated in an adult with an advanced solid tumor such as melanoma, head and neck, liver or kidney cancer. The chain has TRBV6-4 and TRBJ2-3; D gene uncertain. Sequenced here: CD4+ or CD8+ T cells sorted from blood, sampled in a trial of the OX40 agonist ivuxolimab. CDR3 amino acids: CASSDSKFGDTDTQYF. DNA for the CDR3: TGTGCCAGCAGTGACTCGAAGTTTGGGGACACAGATACGCAGTATTTT.